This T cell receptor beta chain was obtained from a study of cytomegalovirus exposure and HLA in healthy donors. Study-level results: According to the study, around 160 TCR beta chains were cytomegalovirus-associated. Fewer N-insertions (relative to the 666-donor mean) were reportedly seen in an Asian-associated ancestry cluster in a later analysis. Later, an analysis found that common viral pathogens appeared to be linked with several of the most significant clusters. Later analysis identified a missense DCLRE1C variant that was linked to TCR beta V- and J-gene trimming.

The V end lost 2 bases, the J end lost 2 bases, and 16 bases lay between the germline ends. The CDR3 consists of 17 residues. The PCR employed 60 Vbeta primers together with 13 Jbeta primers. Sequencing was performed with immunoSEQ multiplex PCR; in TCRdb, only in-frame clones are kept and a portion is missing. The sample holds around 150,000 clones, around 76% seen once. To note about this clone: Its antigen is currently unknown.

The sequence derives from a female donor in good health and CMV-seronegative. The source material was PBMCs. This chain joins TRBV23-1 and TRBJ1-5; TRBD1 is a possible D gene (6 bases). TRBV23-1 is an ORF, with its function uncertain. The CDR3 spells CASSQIFEEGGNQPQHF. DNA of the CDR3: TGCGCCAGCAGTCAAATTTTTGAAGAGGGGGGCAATCAGCCCCAGCATTTT.